This entry lists 31 T cell receptor beta chains sequenced from one sample in a study of beta chain features in type 1 diabetes. Findings and caveats of the study: Researchers report that Type 1 diabetes patients had moderately but significantly shorter TCRB CDR3s across all four CD4+ subsets.

Expressed TCRB transcripts were sequenced, since all the RNA that had been isolated was reverse transcribed. Clones were sequenced by immunoSEQ multiplex PCR, and TCRdb holds only the in-frame ones, with some missing. The sample includes 150,000 to 200,000 clones, approximately 8.1% seen only once; the top ten take 0.5%. These receptors have no known antigen. The sample comprised central memory CD4+ T cells from blood. The receptors shown here come from a man aged 18 to 29 with type 1 diabetes.

This chain connects TRBV10-3 to TRBJ2-3, with D tentatively TRBD2 (5 bases). The V end was cut by 2 bases, the J end by 7 bases, with 16 bases between. From germline, CDR1 is ENHRY and CDR2 SYGVKD. This CDR3 is built from 15 residues. The CDR3 spells CAISERSGSGNTQYF. The DNA for the CDR3 is TGTGCCATCAGTGAGAGGAGCGGTTCCGGTAATACGCAGTATTTT.

There are a few counts of this clone. This chain joins TRBV11-2 and TRBJ1-2; D not certain. The ends were cut back, 0 bases at V and 4 bases at J, with 9 bases in the middle. The CDR3 sequence is 14 residues long. CDR1 is SGHAT and CDR2 is FQNNGV in the germline V gene. For the CDR3, the DNA is TGTGCCAGCAGCTTAGATAGCCAGCTCTATGGCTACACCTTC. Translated, it gives CASSLDSQLYGYTF.

Written as DNA, the CDR3 is TGTGCCAGCAGCTATACAGGGGACCCCGGGGAGCTGTTTTTT. Residues: CASSYTGDPGELFF. The V and J genes are TRBV28 and TRBJ2-2, with 7 nucleotides matching TRBD1. Germline-derived CDR1 and CDR2 are MDHEN and SYDVKM. The J segment lost 6 bases and the V segment lost 6 bases, leaving 7 bases of the junction unmatched. The CDR3 covers 14 residues.

This clone was counted between two and nine times. The chain joins TRBV28 to TRBJ1-2; the D is unclear. Trimming pared 2 bases from V and 4 bases from J, leaving 11 bases between. Germline loops: CDR1 MDHEN, CDR2 SYDVKM. The CDR3 contains 14 residues. The DNA for the CDR3 is TGTGCCAGCAGTTTAACACAGAAAGCCTATGGCTACACCTTC. Its translation: CASSLTQKAYGYTF.

This chain links TRBV11-2 with TRBJ2-5, with 11 bases that match TRBD1. CDR1 is SGHAT and CDR2 is FQNNGV in the germline V gene. Trimming took 3 bases from V and 5 from J; bases not matched to a gene: 5. The CDR3 runs 15 residues. CDR3: CASSFGQGAGETQYF. The CDR3 nucleotides read TGTGCCAGCAGCTTCGGACAGGGGGCCGGGGAGACCCAGTACTTC.

The chain recombines TRBV27 with TRBJ1-1; D unresolved. The CDR3 covers 12 residues. Germline CDR1 is MNHEY and CDR2 is SMNVEV (reference sequence). Trimming left V 6 bases short and J 3 bases short, with 8 bases between. CDR3 DNA: TGTGCCAGCAGCACTCGGGACACTGAAGCTTTCTTT. Translated, it gives CASSTRDTEAFF.

J is TRBJ2-7 and V is TRBV5-4; D might be TRBD2 (5 bases). The V end lost 2 bases, the J end lost 7 bases, and 16 bases lay between the germline ends. CDR1 is SGHNT, CDR2 YYREEE, per germline (reference sequence). CDR3 size: 14 residues. The CDR3 coding sequence is TGTGCCAGCAGCTTAACAGCGGCGAGGGAAGAGCAGTACTTC. It translates to CASSLTAAREEQYF.

The chain uses TRBV7-2 and TRBJ2-3, with no clear D. Germline V gene data show CDR1 as SGHTA and CDR2 as FQGNSA. The CDR3 covers 14 residues. Trimming shortened V by 3 bases and J by 6 bases, and 13 bases separated the two germline ends. CDR3 DNA sequence: TGTGCCAGCAGCTTTCGATCGGTGCGGGATACGCAGTATTTT. Residues: CASSFRSVRDTQYF.

The chain carries TRBV6-5 and TRBJ1-1; D remains unclear. The germline V gene has CDR1 MNHEY and CDR2 SVGAGI. V dropped 5 bases and J dropped 2 bases, with 12 bases sitting between them. The CDR3 sequence is 14 residues long. This CDR3 is CASSEGHRNTEAFF. In nucleotides, the CDR3 is TGTGCCAGCAGTGAAGGTCACAGAAACACTGAAGCTTTCTTT.

This clone appeared a few times. This sequence joins TRBV28 and TRBJ2-7; 11 bases fit TRBD2. V was pared by 6 bases and J by 2 bases, with 12 bases of the junction left unmatched. Looked up from germline, CDR1 is MDHEN and CDR2 is SYDVKM. The CDR3 runs to 17 residues. DNA of the CDR3: TGTGCCAGCAGCCCATACCCGACTAGCGGGATTCCCTACGAGCAGTACTTC. Translating gives CASSPYPTSGIPYEQYF.

This clone showed up many times. The gene calls are TRBV4-3 and TRBJ1-2; D is uncertain. The V end was cut by 0 bases, the J end by 4 bases, with 12 bases between. The CDR3 spans 15 residues. Germline values: CDR1 LGHNA, CDR2 YSLEER. The CDR3 region has the DNA TGCGCCAGCAGCCAAGATAGTAGCCCCGCCTATGGCTACACCTTC. It translates to CASSQDSSPAYGYTF.

This chain uses TRBV18 with TRBJ1-2, with D perhaps matching TRBD1 (6 bases). The CDR3 spans 16 residues. Trimming removed 3 bases from V and 7 bases from J, with 21 bases in between. The germline CDR1 and CDR2 sequences are KGHSH and LQKENI. CDR3 DNA: TGTGCCAGCTCACCGAATTCGCGCGACAGGAGTAGTGGCTACACCTTC. The encoded protein is CASSPNSRDRSSGYTF.

This clone was seen many times. The V gene is TRBV5-1, the J gene TRBJ2-1; a weak D match, TRBD2 (5 bases). The CDR3 is made up of 14 amino acids. The germline gives CDR1 SGHRS, CDR2 YFSETQ. Trimming pared 4 bases from V and 3 bases from J, leaving 11 bases between. The CDR3 bases are TGCGCCAGCAGCCAAACCCGGGACTACAATGAGCAGTTCTTC. Protein product: CASSQTRDYNEQFF. The entire variable domain, with the rest obtained from reference TRBV5-1 and TRBJ2-1, is as follows: KAGVTQTPRYLIKTRGQQVTLSCSPISGHRSVSWYQQTPGQGLQFLFEYFSETQRNKGNFPGRFSGRQFSNSRSEMNVSTLELGDSALYLCASSQTRDYNEQFFGPGTRLTVL.

This clone was detected a few times. V and J are TRBV28 and TRBJ2-1, with a possible D match to TRBD1 (6 bases). This CDR3 spans 15 amino acids. V lost 6 bases and J 8 bases, leaving 20 bases between the germline ends. In germline, CDR1 is MDHEN, CDR2 SYDVKM. CDR3 residues: CASSEPGTKRDEQFF. DNA for the CDR3: TGTGCCAGCAGCGAGCCCGGGACAAAACGGGATGAGCAGTTCTTC.

The CDR3 coding sequence is TGTGCCAGCAGCTTGGCTAGCTCATTTTCAGATACGCAGTATTTT. Its translation is CASSLASSFSDTQYF. This chain links TRBV7-2 with TRBJ2-3; D may be TRBD2 (5 bases). The CDR3 has 15 amino acids. Trimming removed 3 bases at V and 4 bases at J, with 14 bases between. Looked up from germline, CDR1 is SGHTA and CDR2 is FQGNSA.

V and J are TRBV15 and TRBJ2-3; D call uncertain. The CDR3 runs to 12 residues. Germline loops: CDR1 LNHNV, CDR2 YYDKDF (reference sequence). The ends were cut back, 0 bases at V and 8 bases at J, with 6 bases in the middle. CDR3 region: CATSRDFGTQYF. As DNA, the CDR3 is TGTGCCACCAGCAGAGATTTCGGTACGCAGTATTTT.

This clone was detected a few times. The gene calls are TRBV11-2 and TRBJ2-3; D possibly corresponds to TRBD2 (6 bases). CDR1 is SGHAT, CDR2 FQNNGV, per germline. Trimming shortened V by 5 bases and J by 3 bases, and 12 bases separated the two germline ends. This CDR3 is 14 amino acids long. As DNA, the CDR3 is TGTGCCAGCAGCACATCTAGCGTAACAGATACGCAGTATTTT. This encodes CASSTSSVTDTQYF.

This chain links TRBV9 with TRBJ2-5; the match to TRBD1 covers 9 bases. This CDR3 is built from 15 residues. With 2 bases clipped from V and 4 bases from J, the junction kept 6 bases outside the gene matches. Germline lookup yields CDR1 SGDLS and CDR2 YYNGEE. The CDR3 sequence is CASSVNRGRGETQYF. For the CDR3, the DNA is TGTGCCAGCAGCGTGAACAGGGGGCGTGGAGAGACCCAGTACTTC.

This clone appeared a few times. This sequence joins TRBV7-8 and TRBJ2-1; TRBD1 is a possible D gene (5 bases). Germline loops: CDR1 SGHVS, CDR2 FQNEAQ. The CDR3 is 14 residues long. The germline V and J ends were trimmed by 0 bases and 7 bases, with 10 bases remaining between them. This chain's CDR3 is CASSLASRVNEQFF. CDR3 bases: TGTGCCAGCAGCTTAGCCAGCAGGGTGAATGAGCAGTTCTTC.

Concerning this clone: The sample contains more than one DNA sequence encoding this CDR3. J is TRBJ1-3 and V is TRBV9, with 7 bases identical to TRBD1. Per the germline V gene, CDR1 is SGDLS and CDR2 is YYNGEE. The CDR3 extends over 15 amino acids. The V and J ends lost 2 bases and 0 bases, in that order; junction bases with no gene match: 2. Written as DNA, the CDR3 is TGTGCCAGCAGCGTGACAGGGAGCTCTGGAAACACCATATATTTT. Residues: CASSVTGSSGNTIYF.

The table lists this clone with a few counts. The chain joins TRBV7-2 to TRBJ2-7; maybe TRBD1 (5 bases). V was shortened by 2 bases and J by 4 bases, with 12 bases between the two germline ends. This CDR3 is 14 amino acids long. The germline V gene encodes CDR1 SGHTA and CDR2 FQGNSA. The CDR3 sequence is CASSLYNRLYEQYF. In DNA form, the CDR3 reads TGTGCCAGCAGCTTATATAACAGGCTATACGAGCAGTACTTC.

This chain joins TRBV30 and TRBJ2-7, with a weak D call TRBD1 (5 bases). CDR3 length: 12 residues. Germline V lookup: CDR1 GTSNPN, CDR2 SVGIG (reference sequence). The germline V and J ends were trimmed by 6 bases and 1 base, with 10 bases remaining between them. The CDR3, as DNA: TGTGCCTGCCAAGGGGCATCCTACGAGCAGTACTTC. This encodes CACQGASYEQYF.

V usage is TRBV7-2 and J usage is TRBJ2-5, with unresolved D. Germline CDR1 reads SGHTA; CDR2 reads FQGNSA. The CDR3 contains 13 residues. V shed 3 bases and J shed 5 bases, with 10 bases lying between them. The CDR3 nucleotides are TGTGCCAGCAGCTTCCCAGGCTCCGAGACCCAGTACTTC. This encodes CASSFPGSETQYF.

A few counts support this clone. The chain is built from TRBV5-1 and TRBJ2-3; possibly TRBD2 for D (6 bases). The length of the CDR3 is 14 residues. The germline V and J ends were trimmed by 2 bases and 1 base, with 8 bases remaining between them. The germline CDR1 and CDR2 sequences are SGHRS and YFSETQ. CDR3 sequence reads: CASSFGGGTDTQYF. DNA of the CDR3: TGCGCCAGCAGCTTCGGAGGGGGCACAGATACGCAGTATTTT.

This clone was seen more than once but under ten times. The J gene is TRBJ2-1, the V gene TRBV9; 7 nucleotides agree with TRBD2. The V segment lost 5 bases and the J segment 2 bases; nucleotides outside the gene matches: 7. The CDR3 length is 15 residues. Germline CDR1 SGDLS, CDR2 YYNGEE. The chain's CDR3 is CASRGSGNAYNEQFF. For the CDR3, the DNA is TGTGCCAGCAGAGGAAGCGGGAATGCCTACAATGAGCAGTTCTTC. Looking up the rest from reference TRBV9 and TRBJ2-1 gives the full variable domain: DSGVTQTPKHLITATGQRVTLRCSPRSGDLSVYWYQQSLDQGLQFLIQYYNGEERAKGNILERFSAQQFPDLHSELNLSSLELGDSALYFCASRGSGNAYNEQFFGPGTRLTVL.

This clone was detected a few times. This chain joins TRBV18 and TRBJ1-2, with unresolved D. The CDR3 runs 13 residues. V was shortened by 3 bases and J by 6 bases, with 11 bases between the two germline ends. The germline gives CDR1 KGHSH, CDR2 LQKENI. The CDR3 reads CASSPGMPNGYTF. The DNA of the CDR3 is TGTGCCAGCTCACCCGGGATGCCGAATGGCTACACCTTC.

Details on this clone: Possible read error: a much larger clone is one base away. The genes are TRBV7-2 and TRBJ2-5, with D hard to call. V was cut by 1 base and J by 6 bases, with 6 bases left in between. CDR3 size: 12 residues. CDR1 and CDR2 from the germline V gene are SGHTA and FQGNSA. The CDR3 nucleotides are TGTGCCAGCAGCTTAGGGAGAAAGACCCAGTACTTC. Residues: CASSLGRKTQYF.

The chain has TRBV29-1 and TRBJ1-1; tentative D call: TRBD1 (6 bases). CDR1 and CDR2 (germline): SQVTM, ANQGSEA. The CDR3 is made up of 13 amino acids. V dropped 7 bases and J dropped 1 base, with 13 bases sitting between them. The CDR3 DNA is TGCAGCGCCCGGGGGGGGCCGAACACTGAAGCTTTCTTT. Translation gives CSARGGPNTEAFF.

This clone was recorded a few times. Within the sample, other DNA sequences also encode this same CDR3. The rearrangement links TRBV6-6 to TRBJ1-5, with D perhaps TRBD1 (6 bases). This CDR3 spans 12 amino acids. Germline loops: CDR1 MNHNY, CDR2 SVGAGI (reference sequence). The V end was cut by 8 bases, the J end by 7 bases, with 12 bases between. This CDR3 is CASRQDKQPQHF. In nucleotides, the CDR3 is TGTGCCAGCCGACAGGACAAACAGCCCCAGCATTTT.

This clone was counted between two and nine times. The V and J genes are TRBV2 and TRBJ1-2; TRBD1 is a possible D gene (6 bases). The CDR3 extends over 13 amino acids. Trimming took 5 bases from V and 6 from J, leaving 13 bases between them. Germline CDR1 reads SNHLY; CDR2 reads FYNNEI. As DNA, the CDR3 is TGTGCCAGCAGTAAGAGGGGGGGAGATGGCTACACCTTC. It is translated as CASSKRGGDGYTF.

CDR3 in DNA: TGTGCCAGCAGCGAACAGACAGGGCCTCTAGGCGAGCAGTACTTC. Protein: CASSEQTGPLGEQYF. V gene TRBV9 combines with J gene TRBJ2-7; the match to TRBD1 covers 7 bases. The junction had 12 bases not matched to a gene; V was cut back by 3 bases and J by 6 bases. This CDR3 has 15 amino acids. Germline V gene lookup returns CDR1 SGDLS and CDR2 YYNGEE.